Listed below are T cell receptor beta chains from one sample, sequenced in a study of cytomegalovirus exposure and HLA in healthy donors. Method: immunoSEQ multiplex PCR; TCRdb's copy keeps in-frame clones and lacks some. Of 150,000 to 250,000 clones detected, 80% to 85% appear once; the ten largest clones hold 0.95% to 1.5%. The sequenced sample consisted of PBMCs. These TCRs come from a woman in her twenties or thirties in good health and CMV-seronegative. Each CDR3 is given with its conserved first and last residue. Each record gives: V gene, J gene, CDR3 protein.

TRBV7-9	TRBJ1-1	CASSLAGVGKAFF
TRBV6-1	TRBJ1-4	CASRTWGTGNEKLFF
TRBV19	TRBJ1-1	CASIQTGVNTEAFF
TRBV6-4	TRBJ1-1	CASRETGGNTEAFF
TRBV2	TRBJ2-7	CASSEGGGGYEQYF
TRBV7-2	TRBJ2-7	CASSNMYEQYF
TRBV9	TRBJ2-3	CASSGIGTASTDTQYF
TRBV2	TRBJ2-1	CASSEARGVGQFF
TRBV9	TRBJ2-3	CASSFRADTQYF
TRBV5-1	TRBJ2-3	CASSSQTSGGRTDTQYF
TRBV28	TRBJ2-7	CASAGQGYEQYF
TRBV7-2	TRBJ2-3	CASSLSLGATDTQYF
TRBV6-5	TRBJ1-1	CASGPDSTFNTEAFF
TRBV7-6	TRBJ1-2	CASSLDRVGYTF
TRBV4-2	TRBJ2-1	CASSQEGLAVYNEQFF
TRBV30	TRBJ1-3	CAWSVGTAGNTIYF
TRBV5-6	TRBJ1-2	CASSPGGASYTF
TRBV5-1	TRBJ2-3	CASSSETQGTQYF
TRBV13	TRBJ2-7	CASSLSGSSYEQYF
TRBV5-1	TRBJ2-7	CASSLADDRSSYEQYF
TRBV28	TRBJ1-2	CASSFGGNYGYTF
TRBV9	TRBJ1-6	CASSVGGSNSPLHF
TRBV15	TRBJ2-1	CATSIRGSYNEQFF
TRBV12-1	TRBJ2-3	CASSPQSRTDTQYF
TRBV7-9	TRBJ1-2	CASSLVDRGPFFYGYTF
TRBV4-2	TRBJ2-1	CASSQRSEGEQFF
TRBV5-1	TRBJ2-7	CASRSGGYEQYF
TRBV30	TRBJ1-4	CAWSVLGQMNEKLFF
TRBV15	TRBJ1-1	CATSREPGGAFKAFF
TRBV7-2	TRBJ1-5	CASRAGQGNQPQHF
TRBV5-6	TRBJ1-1	CASSFGAWDTEAFF
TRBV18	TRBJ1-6	CASSPQNRRVSDNSPLHF
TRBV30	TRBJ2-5	CAWTVQGIETQYF
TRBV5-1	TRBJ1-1	CASSPGQAEGIEAFF
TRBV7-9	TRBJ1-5	CASSSNLGAASNQPQHF
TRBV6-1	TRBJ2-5	CASSGGSYQETQYF
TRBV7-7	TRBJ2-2	CASSLVAGGIGELFF
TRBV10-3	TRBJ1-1	CAISNRGPNTEAFF
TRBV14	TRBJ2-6	CASSQVGRGANVLTF
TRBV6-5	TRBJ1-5	CASSPTGGLNQPQHF
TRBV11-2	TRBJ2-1	CASSLRRGVSYNEQFF
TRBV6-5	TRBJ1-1	CASSPFSGGTEAFF
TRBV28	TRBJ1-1	CASSFHQGGNTEAFF
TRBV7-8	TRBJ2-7	CASSLMGGEQYF
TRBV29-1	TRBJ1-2	CSVEDLRTGTYGYTF
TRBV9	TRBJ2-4	CASSVGSGGNIQYF
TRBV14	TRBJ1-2	CASSPMGAYYGYTF
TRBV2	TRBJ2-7	CASSEASGPGQGEQYF
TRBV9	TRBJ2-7	CASSPSGFSYEQYF
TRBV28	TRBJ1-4	CASSLYGGNEKLFF
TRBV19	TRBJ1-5	CASSMGGGGNQPQHF
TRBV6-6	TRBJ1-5	CASSYSRDQPQHF
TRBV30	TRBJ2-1	CAWSRGKNEQFF